The rows below give T cell receptor beta chains drawn from one sample of a study of shared clonotypes between healthy human individuals. Repertoires were generated with immunoSEQ multiplex PCR, while TCRdb's copy carries only in-frame clones and drops some. The sample lists 2,500,000 or so clones; 85% to 95% were seen once. Sequenced input: naive CD4+ T cells from PBMCs. The receptors here all came from a man aged 18 to 30 in good health. Some clones in this sample may be carry-over from other donors' samples. The CDR3 runs from the conserved cysteine through the conserved F or W. A D gene is named only where the DNA matches it firmly. Clone size appears in some rows only: once, few, many, or a class for an expanded clone.

clone size: NA; J gene: TRBJ2-7; V gene: TRBV4-2; D gene: TRBD1; CDR3 DNA: TGTGCCAGCAGCCGTACCGGACAGGAATCCTACGAGCAGTACTTC; CDR3 protein: CASSRTGQESYEQYF
clone size: NA; J gene: TRBJ2-7; V gene: TRBV11-2; D gene: TRBD1; CDR3 DNA: TGTGCCAGCAGGCCACGGGCGGACAGGAGACCCTACGAGCAGTACTTC; CDR3 protein: CASRPRADRRPYEQYF
clone size: NA; J gene: TRBJ1-5; V gene: TRBV25-1; D gene: NA; CDR3 DNA: TGTGCCAGCAGTGAATGGGGGGATAGTCAGCCCCAGCATTTT; CDR3 protein: CASSEWGDSQPQHF
clone size: few; J gene: TRBJ1-5; V gene: TRBV2; D gene: NA; CDR3 DNA: TGTGCCAGCTCAGGACCTAGCAATCAGCCCCAGCATTTT; CDR3 protein: CASSGPSNQPQHF
clone size: NA; J gene: TRBJ1-5; V gene: TRBV28; D gene: TRBD1; CDR3 DNA: TGTGCCAGCCTATTTGGGACAGCCAATCAGCCCCAGCATTTT; CDR3 protein: CASLFGTANQPQHF
clone size: NA; J gene: TRBJ2-3; V gene: TRBV6-1; D gene: NA; CDR3 DNA: TGTGCCAGTAACGGGGGTCCAGATACGCAGTATTTT; CDR3 protein: CASNGGPDTQYF
clone size: NA; J gene: TRBJ2-7; V gene: TRBV21-1; D gene: NA; CDR3 DNA: TGTGCCAGCATAGAATTGGTCCCCTACGAGCAGTACTTC; CDR3 protein: CASIELVPYEQYF
clone size: NA; J gene: TRBJ1-2; V gene: TRBV5-1; D gene: NA; CDR3 DNA: TGCGCCAGCAGCCCGACATCTAACTATGGCTACACCTTC; CDR3 protein: CASSPTSNYGYTF
clone size: NA; J gene: TRBJ2-7; V gene: TRBV19; D gene: NA; CDR3 DNA: TGTGCCAGTAGTATTCAGGGTGTCGGGTCCTACGAGCAGTACTTC; CDR3 protein: CASSIQGVGSYEQYF
clone size: NA; J gene: TRBJ2-1; V gene: TRBV9; D gene: NA; CDR3 DNA: TGTGCCAGCAGCGTAGCGGGGGACGCCTACAATGAGCAGTTCTTC; CDR3 protein: CASSVAGDAYNEQFF
clone size: NA; J gene: TRBJ1-2; V gene: TRBV28; D gene: NA; CDR3 DNA: TGTGCCAGCAGTTTGGGCGACAGAATAGTCTATGGCTACACCTTC; CDR3 protein: CASSLGDRIVYGYTF
clone size: NA; J gene: TRBJ2-3; V gene: TRBV7-2; D gene: NA; CDR3 DNA: TGTGCCAGCAGCTTCCAAATGGGGAGTACTAGCACAGATACGCAGTATTTT; CDR3 protein: CASSFQMGSTSTDTQYF
clone size: NA; J gene: TRBJ2-7; V gene: TRBV5-1; D gene: NA; CDR3 DNA: TGCGCCAGCAGCTCGGTTGGCGGCAGGGACGAGTACTTC; CDR3 protein: CASSSVGGRDEYF
clone size: NA; J gene: TRBJ1-5; V gene: TRBV6-1; D gene: NA; CDR3 DNA: TGTGCCAGCAGCAGACAGCACAATCAGCCCCAGCATTTT; CDR3 protein: CASSRQHNQPQHF
clone size: NA; J gene: TRBJ2-7; V gene: TRBV28; D gene: TRBD2; CDR3 DNA: TGTGCCAGCAGTTCCCTAGAGACTAGCGGGAGGGTGGACGAGCAGTACTTC; CDR3 protein: CASSSLETSGRVDEQYF
clone size: once; J gene: TRBJ2-4; V gene: TRBV6-1; D gene: NA; CDR3 DNA: TGTGCCAGCAGTGAAGGGGGACTAGCCAAAAACATTCAGTACTTC; CDR3 protein: CASSEGGLAKNIQYF
clone size: NA; J gene: TRBJ2-2; V gene: TRBV9; D gene: NA; CDR3 DNA: TGTGCCAGCAGCGGAGCCGGGACCCTAGGGGAGCTGTTTTTT; CDR3 protein: CASSGAGTLGELFF
clone size: NA; J gene: TRBJ1-3; V gene: TRBV10-1; D gene: NA; CDR3 DNA: TGCGCCAGCAGTGTGGTCGGGGGGGGAAACACCATATATTTT; CDR3 protein: CASSVVGGGNTIYF
clone size: NA; J gene: TRBJ2-1; V gene: TRBV6-1; D gene: TRBD2; CDR3 DNA: TGTGCCAGCCGTCCTAGCGGGGACTTCTACAATGAGCAGTTCTTC; CDR3 protein: CASRPSGDFYNEQFF
clone size: NA; J gene: TRBJ1-5; V gene: TRBV28; D gene: NA; CDR3 DNA: TGTGCCAGCAGTTTAACTCAGGCCCAGCATTTT; CDR3 protein: CASSLTQAQHF
clone size: NA; J gene: TRBJ1-3; V gene: TRBV7-8; D gene: TRBD1; CDR3 DNA: TGTGCCAGCAGCTTAGGGACAGGGAGAAACACCATATATTTT; CDR3 protein: CASSLGTGRNTIYF
clone size: NA; J gene: TRBJ2-2; V gene: TRBV6-6; D gene: NA; CDR3 DNA: TGTGCCAGCACCAGACAGGTCCCCGGGGAGCTGTTTTTT; CDR3 protein: CASTRQVPGELFF
clone size: NA; J gene: TRBJ1-2; V gene: TRBV6-5; D gene: TRBD1; CDR3 DNA: TGTGCCAGCAGTTACGGGGGGACAGGCTATGGCTACACCTTC; CDR3 protein: CASSYGGTGYGYTF
clone size: NA; J gene: TRBJ1-4; V gene: TRBV4-2; D gene: NA; CDR3 DNA: TGTGCCAGCAGCCCTTTGCGCGGTGAAAAACTGTTTTTT; CDR3 protein: CASSPLRGEKLFF
clone size: NA; J gene: TRBJ2-5; V gene: TRBV6-1; D gene: NA; CDR3 DNA: TGTGCCAGCAGTACCGATGGAGGGCGCGCAGAGACCCAGTACTTC; CDR3 protein: CASSTDGGRAETQYF
clone size: NA; J gene: TRBJ2-7; V gene: TRBV6-1; D gene: NA; CDR3 DNA: TGTGCCAGCAGTGGAGTAGCGGAGACGACCTACGAGCAGTACTTC; CDR3 protein: CASSGVAETTYEQYF
clone size: NA; J gene: TRBJ2-2; V gene: TRBV10-3; D gene: TRBD1; CDR3 DNA: TGTGCCATCAGTACGGACAGGGCAAGTAGCACCGGGGAGCTGTTTTTT; CDR3 protein: CAISTDRASSTGELFF
clone size: NA; J gene: TRBJ2-6; V gene: TRBV5-1; D gene: NA; CDR3 DNA: TGCGCCAGCAGCTTGGATTACAGCTCTGGGGCCAACGTCCTGACTTTC; CDR3 protein: CASSLDYSSGANVLTF
clone size: NA; J gene: TRBJ1-1; V gene: TRBV11-2; D gene: NA; CDR3 DNA: TGTGCCAGCAGCGAGGACCCCGGAGGGACTGAAGCTTTCTTT; CDR3 protein: CASSEDPGGTEAFF
clone size: NA; J gene: TRBJ1-2; V gene: TRBV4-2; D gene: TRBD1; CDR3 DNA: TGTGCCAGCAGCCAACTCCGGGACAGGGGGCACTATGGCTACACCTTC; CDR3 protein: CASSQLRDRGHYGYTF
clone size: NA; J gene: TRBJ2-1; V gene: TRBV28; D gene: NA; CDR3 DNA: TGTGCCAGCAGTTTACCTTCGACAGTTAACAATGAGCAGTTCTTC; CDR3 protein: CASSLPSTVNNEQFF
clone size: NA; J gene: TRBJ2-5; V gene: TRBV4-1; D gene: TRBD1; CDR3 DNA: TGCGCCAGCAGCCTAGGACCCGGGACAGCGCAAGAGACCCAGTACTTC; CDR3 protein: CASSLGPGTAQETQYF
clone size: NA; J gene: TRBJ1-5; V gene: TRBV28; D gene: TRBD1; CDR3 DNA: TGTGCCAGCAGTTCATATGACAGGGGAATCAATCAGCCCCAGCATTTT; CDR3 protein: CASSSYDRGINQPQHF
clone size: NA; J gene: TRBJ1-1; V gene: TRBV28; D gene: NA; CDR3 DNA: TGTGCCAGCAGCACTAAGTTGAACACTGAAGCTTTCTTT; CDR3 protein: CASSTKLNTEAFF
clone size: NA; J gene: TRBJ2-1; V gene: TRBV29-1; D gene: NA; CDR3 DNA: TGCAGCGTTGCTAGCGTACTCAACAATGAGCAGTTCTTC; CDR3 protein: CSVASVLNNEQFF
clone size: once; J gene: TRBJ2-5; V gene: TRBV2; D gene: TRBD2; CDR3 DNA: TGTGCCAGCAGGACTAGCGGGCTGGTCGGGACCCAGTACTTC; CDR3 protein: CASRTSGLVGTQYF
clone size: few; J gene: TRBJ1-4; V gene: TRBV2; D gene: NA; CDR3 DNA: TGTGCCAGCAGAAGTGGGCCCGCCATGCTGTTTTTT; CDR3 protein: CASRSGPAMLFF
clone size: NA; J gene: TRBJ1-2; V gene: TRBV7-2; D gene: NA; CDR3 DNA: TGTGCCAGCAGCTTAATGGTCTTCCTTGGCTACACCTTC; CDR3 protein: CASSLMVFLGYTF
clone size: once; J gene: TRBJ2-1; V gene: TRBV4-1; D gene: TRBD2; CDR3 DNA: TGCGCCAGCAGCTTCTGGACTAGCGGGAGGACTATTCGCTCCTACAATGAGCAGTTCTTC; CDR3 protein: CASSFWTSGRTIRSYNEQFF
clone size: NA; J gene: TRBJ2-1; V gene: TRBV27; D gene: NA; CDR3 DNA: TGTGCCAGCAGTGCCAAGAGGCCCCCCTGGGGTGAGCAGTTCTTC; CDR3 protein: CASSAKRPPWGEQFF
clone size: NA; J gene: TRBJ2-7; V gene: TRBV11-1; D gene: TRBD2; CDR3 DNA: TGTGCCAGCAGCGGACCGGGGGGGACTAGGCTCTACGAGCAGTACTTC; CDR3 protein: CASSGPGGTRLYEQYF
clone size: NA; J gene: TRBJ2-1; V gene: TRBV4-1; D gene: NA; CDR3 DNA: TGCGCCAGCTCCGCGGGAAGCTCCTACAATGAGCAGTTCTTC; CDR3 protein: CASSAGSSYNEQFF
clone size: NA; J gene: TRBJ2-2; V gene: TRBV7-2; D gene: TRBD2; CDR3 DNA: TGTGCCAGCAGCCCGGGACTAGCGGGACTGAACACCGGGGAGCTGTTTTTT; CDR3 protein: CASSPGLAGLNTGELFF
clone size: NA; J gene: TRBJ1-1; V gene: TRBV20-1; D gene: NA; CDR3 DNA: TGCAGTGGGACCTCGAACACTGAAGCTTTCTTT; CDR3 protein: CSGTSNTEAFF
clone size: NA; J gene: TRBJ1-2; V gene: TRBV6-6; D gene: TRBD1; CDR3 DNA: TGTGCCAGCAGTGATAGGACAGGGGGCTATGGCTACACCTTC; CDR3 protein: CASSDRTGGYGYTF
clone size: NA; J gene: TRBJ2-2; V gene: TRBV4-3; D gene: NA; CDR3 DNA: TGCGCCAGCAGCCCCGCCGGGGGCCTGAACACCGGGGAGCTGTTTTTT; CDR3 protein: CASSPAGGLNTGELFF